Only a few counts were recorded for the clone carrying this TCR beta chain. Its antigen is as yet unknown. TCRdb recomputed calls from the RT-PCR reads with MiXCR, one row per CDR3 protein. The sample consists of approximately 530,000 distinct CDR3 sequences, under 8.5% of them appearing once. These data belong to a study of response to subunit inactivated influenza vaccine. The V end was cut by 3 bases, the J end by 8 bases, with 8 bases between. This CDR3 spans 12 amino acids. Germline values: CDR1 SGHDT, CDR2 YYEEEE. Study-level results: T cells newly recruited by each seasonal influenza vaccination are few, the authors suggested.

The receptor was derived from a man between 50 and 69 years old who received an inactivated influenza vaccine. The sequencing here drew on PBMCs from blood, taken around 25 months after vaccination. The rearrangement links TRBV5-6 to TRBJ2-2; perhaps TRBD1 as D (5 bases). The CDR3 DNA is TGTGCCAGCAGCTCGTGGACAGGGGAGCTGTTTTTT. Translation gives CASSSWTGELFF.